The next 5 T cell receptor beta chains were all read from a single sample in a study of T cell responses to AZD1222 COVID-19 vaccine. Using immunoSEQ multiplex PCR, the repertoire was profiled, and TCRdb retains in-frame clones only, with some absent. In the table there are roughly 100,000 clones, 80% to 90% of which are singletons. The specimen was peripheral blood, collected on day 0 of AZD1222 vaccination. The receptors were gathered from an adult in good health.

V usage is TRBV3-1 (or the pseudogene TRBV3-2) and J usage is TRBJ1-2; D remains ambiguous. This CDR3 comprises 13 residues. Germline V lookup: CDR1 LGHDT, CDR2 YNNKEL (reference sequence). Trimming cost V 0 bases and J 3 bases, with 5 bases left between them. CDR3 sequence: CASSQDSYYGYTF. DNA of the CDR3: TGTGCCAGCAGCCAAGACAGCTACTATGGCTACACCTTC.

V is TRBV5-6 and J is TRBJ2-5, with 8 positions matching TRBD1. There are 15 residues in the CDR3. V shed 0 bases and J 2 bases; nucleotides not matched to a gene: 3. CDR1 and CDR2 from the germline V gene are SGHDT and YYEEEE. The CDR3 is CASSLAHRGQETQYF. CDR3 coding DNA: TGTGCCAGCAGCTTGGCACACAGGGGGCAAGAGACCCAGTACTTC.

The rearrangement joins TRBV5-1 to TRBJ2-7; 10 nucleotides agree with TRBD2. V was pared by 2 bases and J by 2 bases, with 1 base of the junction left unmatched. From germline, CDR1 is SGHRS and CDR2 YFSETQ. The CDR3 consists of 14 residues. CDR3 region: CASSFSGGAYEQYF. The CDR3 bases are TGCGCCAGCAGCTTCAGCGGGGGGGCCTACGAGCAGTACTTC.

V and J are TRBV18 and TRBJ1-1; D perhaps matches TRBD1 (5 bases). The CDR3 has 15 amino acids. CDR1 KGHSH and CDR2 LQKENI come from the germline V gene. Trimming took 3 bases from V and 0 from J, leaving 11 bases between them. The CDR3 region is CASSPQEDMNTEAFF. The DNA of the CDR3 is TGTGCCAGCTCACCCCAGGAGGACATGAACACTGAAGCTTTCTTT.

This clone was found a few times. V is TRBV29-1 and J is TRBJ1-3; unclear D gene. V dropped 4 bases and J dropped 0 bases, with 10 bases sitting between them. Germline-derived CDR1 and CDR2 are SQVTM and ANQGSEA. This CDR3 comprises 14 residues. CDR3 DNA sequence: TGCAGCGTTGGGTCAAGCATCTCTGGAAACACCATATATTTT. It is translated as CSVGSSISGNTIYF.